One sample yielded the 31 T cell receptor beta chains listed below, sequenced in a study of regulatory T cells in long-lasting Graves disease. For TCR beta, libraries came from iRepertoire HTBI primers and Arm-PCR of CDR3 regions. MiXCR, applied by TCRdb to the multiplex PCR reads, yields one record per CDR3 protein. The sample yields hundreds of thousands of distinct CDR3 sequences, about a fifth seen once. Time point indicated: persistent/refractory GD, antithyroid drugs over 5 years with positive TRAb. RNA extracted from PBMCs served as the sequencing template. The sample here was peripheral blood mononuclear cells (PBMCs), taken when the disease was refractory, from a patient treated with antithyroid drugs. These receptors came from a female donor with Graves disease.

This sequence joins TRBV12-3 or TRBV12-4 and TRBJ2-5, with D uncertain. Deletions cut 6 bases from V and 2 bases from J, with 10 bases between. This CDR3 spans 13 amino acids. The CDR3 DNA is TGTGCCAGCAGCATAGGGCCACAAGAGACCCAGTACTTC. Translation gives CASSIGPQETQYF.

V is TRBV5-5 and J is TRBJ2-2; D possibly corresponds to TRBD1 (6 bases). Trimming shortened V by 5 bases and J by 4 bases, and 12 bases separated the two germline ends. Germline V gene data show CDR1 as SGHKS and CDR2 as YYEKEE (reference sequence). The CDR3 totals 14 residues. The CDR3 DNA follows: TGTGCCAGCAGGTCTACAGGGAGCACCGGGGAGCTGTTTTTT. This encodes CASRSTGSTGELFF.

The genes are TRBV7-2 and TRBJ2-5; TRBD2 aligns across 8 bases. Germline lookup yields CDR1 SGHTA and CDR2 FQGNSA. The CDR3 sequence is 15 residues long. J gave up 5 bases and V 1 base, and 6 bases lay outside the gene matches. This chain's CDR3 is CASSLVTGGLETQYF. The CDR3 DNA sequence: TGTGCCAGCAGCTTAGTAACGGGAGGGTTGGAGACCCAGTACTTC.

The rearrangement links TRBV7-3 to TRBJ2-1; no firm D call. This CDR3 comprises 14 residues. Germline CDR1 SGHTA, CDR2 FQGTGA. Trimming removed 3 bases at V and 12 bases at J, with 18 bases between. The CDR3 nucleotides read TGTGCCAGCAGCTTCGACGTATCATCTCGATTGCAGTTCTTC. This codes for CASSFDVSSRLQFF.

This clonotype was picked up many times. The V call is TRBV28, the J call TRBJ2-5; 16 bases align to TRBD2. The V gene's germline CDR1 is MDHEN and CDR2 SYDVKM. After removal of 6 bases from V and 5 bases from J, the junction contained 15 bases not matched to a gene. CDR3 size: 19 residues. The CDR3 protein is CASSLYGGLAGGPGETQYF. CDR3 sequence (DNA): TGTGCCAGCAGCCTATATGGGGGACTAGCGGGAGGGCCTGGGGAGACCCAGTACTTC.

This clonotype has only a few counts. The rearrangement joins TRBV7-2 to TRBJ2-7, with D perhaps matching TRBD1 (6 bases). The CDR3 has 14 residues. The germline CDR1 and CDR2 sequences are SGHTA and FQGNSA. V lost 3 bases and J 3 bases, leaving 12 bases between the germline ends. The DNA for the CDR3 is TGTGCCAGCAGCTTCGTCTCGGACAGCTACGAGCAGTACTTC. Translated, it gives CASSFVSDSYEQYF.

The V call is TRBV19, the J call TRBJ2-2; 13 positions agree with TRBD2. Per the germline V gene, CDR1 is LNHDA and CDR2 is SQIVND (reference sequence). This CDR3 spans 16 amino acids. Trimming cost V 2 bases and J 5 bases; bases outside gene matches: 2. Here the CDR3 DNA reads TGTGCCAGTAGTATAAGGACTAGCGGGAGAACCGGGGAGCTGTTTTTT. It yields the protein CASSIRTSGRTGELFF.

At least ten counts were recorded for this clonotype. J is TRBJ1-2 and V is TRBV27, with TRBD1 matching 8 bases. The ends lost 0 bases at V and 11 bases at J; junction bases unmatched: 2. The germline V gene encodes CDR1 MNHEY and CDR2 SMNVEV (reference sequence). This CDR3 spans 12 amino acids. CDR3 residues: CASSLSGQEYTF. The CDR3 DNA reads TGTGCCAGCAGTTTATCGGGACAGGAATACACCTTC.

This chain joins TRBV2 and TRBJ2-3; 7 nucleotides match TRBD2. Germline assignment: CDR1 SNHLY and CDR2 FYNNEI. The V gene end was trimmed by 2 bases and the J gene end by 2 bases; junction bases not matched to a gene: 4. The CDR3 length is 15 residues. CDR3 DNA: TGTGCCAGCAGTGAATCAGCGGGGCACACAGATACGCAGTATTTT. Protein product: CASSESAGHTDTQYF.

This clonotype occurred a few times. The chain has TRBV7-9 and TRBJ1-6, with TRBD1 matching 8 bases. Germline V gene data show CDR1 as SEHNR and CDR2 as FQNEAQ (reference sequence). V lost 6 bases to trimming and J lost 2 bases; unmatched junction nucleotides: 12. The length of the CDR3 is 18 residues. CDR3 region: CASSPRQGNPPYNSPLHF. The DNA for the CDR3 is TGTGCCAGCAGTCCCCGACAGGGGAATCCCCCCTATAATTCACCCCTCCACTTT. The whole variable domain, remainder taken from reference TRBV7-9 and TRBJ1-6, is DTGVSQNPRHKITKRGQNVTFRCDPISEHNRLYWYRQTLGQGPEFLTYFQNEAQLEKSRLLSDRFSAERPKGSFSTLEIQRTEQGDSAMYLCASSPRQGNPPYNSPLHFGNGTRLTVT.

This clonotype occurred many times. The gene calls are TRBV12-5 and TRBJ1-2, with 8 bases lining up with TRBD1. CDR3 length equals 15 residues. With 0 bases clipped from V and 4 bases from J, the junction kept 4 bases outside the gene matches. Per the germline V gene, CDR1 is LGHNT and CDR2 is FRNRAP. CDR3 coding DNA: TGTGCTAGTGGTTTGGTACTAGACAGGGGCTATGGCTACACCTTC. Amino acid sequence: CASGLVLDRGYGYTF.

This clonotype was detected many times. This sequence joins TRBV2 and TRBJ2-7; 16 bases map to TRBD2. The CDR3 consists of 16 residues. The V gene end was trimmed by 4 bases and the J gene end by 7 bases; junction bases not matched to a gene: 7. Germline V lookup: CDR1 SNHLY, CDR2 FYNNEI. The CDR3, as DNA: TGTGCCAGCAGTGGAGGGACTAGCGGGAGGGCTTGGGAGCAGTACTTC. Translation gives CASSGGTSGRAWEQYF.

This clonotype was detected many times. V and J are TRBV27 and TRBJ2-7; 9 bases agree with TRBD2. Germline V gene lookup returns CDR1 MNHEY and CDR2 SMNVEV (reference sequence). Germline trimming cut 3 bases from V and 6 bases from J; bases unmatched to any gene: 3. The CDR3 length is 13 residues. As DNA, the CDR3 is TGTGCCAGCAGTTTCAGCGGGAGGCCCGAGCAGTACTTC. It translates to CASSFSGRPEQYF.

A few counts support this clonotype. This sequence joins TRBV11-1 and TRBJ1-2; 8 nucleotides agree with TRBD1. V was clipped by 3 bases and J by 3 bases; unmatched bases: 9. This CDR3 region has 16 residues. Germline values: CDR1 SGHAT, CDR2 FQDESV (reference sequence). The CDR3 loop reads CASSLPVLQGDYGYTF. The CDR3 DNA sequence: TGTGCCAGCAGCTTGCCCGTCCTACAGGGGGACTATGGCTACACCTTC.

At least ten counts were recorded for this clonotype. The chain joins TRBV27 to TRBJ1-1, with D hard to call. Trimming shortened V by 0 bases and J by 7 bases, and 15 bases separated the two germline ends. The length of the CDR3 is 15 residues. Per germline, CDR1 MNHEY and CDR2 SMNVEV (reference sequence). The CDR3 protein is CASSLSLSHTGEAFF. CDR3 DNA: TGTGCCAGCAGTTTATCGTTGTCCCACACTGGTGAAGCTTTCTTT.

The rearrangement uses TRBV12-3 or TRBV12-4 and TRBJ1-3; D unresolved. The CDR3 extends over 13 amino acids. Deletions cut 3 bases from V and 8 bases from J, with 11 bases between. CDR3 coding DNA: TGTGCCAGCAGTTTTGTTCCACGCCACACCATATATTTT. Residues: CASSFVPRHTIYF.

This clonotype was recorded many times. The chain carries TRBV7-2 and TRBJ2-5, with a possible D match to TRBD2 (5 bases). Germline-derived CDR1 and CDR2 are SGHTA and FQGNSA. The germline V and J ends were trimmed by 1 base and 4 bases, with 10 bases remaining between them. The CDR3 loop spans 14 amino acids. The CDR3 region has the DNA TGTGCCAGCAGCTTAGGTGGAGCGGCAGAGACCCAGTACTTC. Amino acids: CASSLGGAAETQYF.

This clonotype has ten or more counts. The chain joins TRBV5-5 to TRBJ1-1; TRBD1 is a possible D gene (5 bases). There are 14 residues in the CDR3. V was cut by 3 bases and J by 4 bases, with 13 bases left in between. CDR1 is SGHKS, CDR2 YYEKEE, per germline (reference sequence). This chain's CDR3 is CASSWGSLGTEAFF. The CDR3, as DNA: TGTGCCAGCAGCTGGGGCAGCCTGGGCACTGAAGCTTTCTTT.

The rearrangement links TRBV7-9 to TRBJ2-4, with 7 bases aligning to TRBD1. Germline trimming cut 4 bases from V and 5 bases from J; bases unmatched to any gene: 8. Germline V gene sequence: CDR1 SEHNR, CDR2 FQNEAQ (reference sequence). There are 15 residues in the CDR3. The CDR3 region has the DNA TGTGCCAGCAGCTCCTTGACAGGGTGGCAAAACATTCAGTACTTC. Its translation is CASSSLTGWQNIQYF.

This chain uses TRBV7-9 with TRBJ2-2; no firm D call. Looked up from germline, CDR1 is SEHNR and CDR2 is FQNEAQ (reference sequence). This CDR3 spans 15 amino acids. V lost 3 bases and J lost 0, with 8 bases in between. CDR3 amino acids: CASSFRNPNTGELFF. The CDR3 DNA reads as TGTGCCAGCAGCTTCAGGAACCCGAACACCGGGGAGCTGTTTTTT.

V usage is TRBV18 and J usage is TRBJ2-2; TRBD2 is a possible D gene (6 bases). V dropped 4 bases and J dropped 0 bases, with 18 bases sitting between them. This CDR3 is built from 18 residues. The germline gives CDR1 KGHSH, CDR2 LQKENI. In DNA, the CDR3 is TGTGCCAGCTCACGAACTAGCCCACGCTTGGCGAACACCGGGGAGCTGTTTTTT. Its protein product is CASSRTSPRLANTGELFF.

CDR3 bases: TGTGCCAGCAGCTTAGTCGGTATGGGCGGGGAGCTGTTTTTT. It translates to CASSLVGMGGELFF. The chain uses TRBV5-6 and TRBJ2-2; no clear D. The CDR3 is 14 amino acids. Trimming took 2 bases from V and 7 from J, leaving 12 bases between them. Germline CDR1 and CDR2: SGHDT and YYEEEE.

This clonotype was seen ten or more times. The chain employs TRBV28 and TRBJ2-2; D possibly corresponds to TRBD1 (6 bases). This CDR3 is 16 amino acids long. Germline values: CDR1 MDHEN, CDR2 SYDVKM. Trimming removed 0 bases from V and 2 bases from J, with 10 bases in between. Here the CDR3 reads CASSLWTGTNTGELFF. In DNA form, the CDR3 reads TGTGCCAGCAGTTTATGGACAGGTACCAACACCGGGGAGCTGTTTTTT.

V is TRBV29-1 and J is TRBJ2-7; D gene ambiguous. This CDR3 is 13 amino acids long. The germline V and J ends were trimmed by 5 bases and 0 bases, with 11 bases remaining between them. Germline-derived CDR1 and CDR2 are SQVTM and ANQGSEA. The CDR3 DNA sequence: TGCAGCGTTCGCGCCTGGACCTCCTACGAGCAGTACTTC. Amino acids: CSVRAWTSYEQYF.

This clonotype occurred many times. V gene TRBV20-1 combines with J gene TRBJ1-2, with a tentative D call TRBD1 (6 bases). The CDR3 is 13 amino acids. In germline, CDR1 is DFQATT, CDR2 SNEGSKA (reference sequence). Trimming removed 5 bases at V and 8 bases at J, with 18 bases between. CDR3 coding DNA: TGCAGTGCTCGGGGGGCGCTAGCAGAGGGCTACACCTTC. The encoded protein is CSARGALAEGYTF.

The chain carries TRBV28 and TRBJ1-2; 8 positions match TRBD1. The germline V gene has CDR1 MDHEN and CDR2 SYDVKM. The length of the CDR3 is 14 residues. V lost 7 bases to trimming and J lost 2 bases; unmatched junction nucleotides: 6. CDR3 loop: CASMGTGVNYGYTF. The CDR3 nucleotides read TGTGCCAGCATGGGGACAGGAGTAAACTATGGCTACACCTTC.

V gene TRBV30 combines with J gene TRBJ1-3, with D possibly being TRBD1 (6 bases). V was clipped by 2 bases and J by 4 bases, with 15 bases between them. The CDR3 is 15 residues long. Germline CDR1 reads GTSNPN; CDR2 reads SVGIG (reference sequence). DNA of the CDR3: TGTGCCTGGAGTAGGGGACAAGGGGTCGGAAACACCATATATTTT. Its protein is CAWSRGQGVGNTIYF.

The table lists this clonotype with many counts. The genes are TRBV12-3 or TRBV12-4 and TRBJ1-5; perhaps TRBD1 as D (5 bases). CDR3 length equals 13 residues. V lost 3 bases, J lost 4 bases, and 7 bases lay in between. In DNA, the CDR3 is TGTGCCAGCAGTTTGGGGGAGAATCAGCCCCAGCATTTT. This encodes CASSLGENQPQHF.

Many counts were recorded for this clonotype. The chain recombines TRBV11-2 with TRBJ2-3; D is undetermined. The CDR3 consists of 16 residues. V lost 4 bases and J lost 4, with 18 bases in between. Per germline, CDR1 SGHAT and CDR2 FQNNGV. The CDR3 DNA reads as TGTGCCAGCAGCTCCCGTGGGTGGCTCAACCCAGATACGCAGTATTTT. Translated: CASSSRGWLNPDTQYF.

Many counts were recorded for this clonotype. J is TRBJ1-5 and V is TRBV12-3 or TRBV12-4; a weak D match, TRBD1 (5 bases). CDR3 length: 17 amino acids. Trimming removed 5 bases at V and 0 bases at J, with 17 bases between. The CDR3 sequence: CASSNILGAVSNQPQHF. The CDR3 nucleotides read TGTGCCAGCAGTAATATTCTAGGGGCGGTTAGCAATCAGCCCCAGCATTTT.

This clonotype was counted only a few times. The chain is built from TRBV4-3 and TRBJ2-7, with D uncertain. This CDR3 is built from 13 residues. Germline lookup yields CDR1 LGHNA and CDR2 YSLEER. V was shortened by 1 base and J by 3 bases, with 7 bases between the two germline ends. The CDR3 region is CASSQAVGYEQYF. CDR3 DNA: TGCGCCAGCAGCCAAGCGGTCGGCTACGAGCAGTACTTC.